This TCR beta chain was sequenced during a study of T cell repertoires in cytomegalovirus infection. Using its own MiXCR run on the reads, TCRdb lists one record per CDR3 protein. The sample lists 680,000 or so distinct CDR3 sequences, 35% seen once, with around 2.8% in the top ten. The CDR3 is made up of 15 amino acids. Germline V gene data show CDR1 as SGHRS and CDR2 as YFSETQ. The V end lost 0 bases, the J end lost 2 bases, and 12 bases lay between the germline ends. Sequenced sample: PBMCs. This chain uses TRBV5-1 with TRBJ2-7; D assignment may be TRBD1 or TRBD2 (5 bases each). The TCR was taken from a human donor in good health (CMV status not recorded). Some clones in this sample may be carry-over from other donors' samples. CDR3 protein: CASSLVRDGTYEQYF. DNA for the CDR3: TGCGCCAGCAGCTTGGTACGGGACGGTACCTACGAGCAGTACTTC.